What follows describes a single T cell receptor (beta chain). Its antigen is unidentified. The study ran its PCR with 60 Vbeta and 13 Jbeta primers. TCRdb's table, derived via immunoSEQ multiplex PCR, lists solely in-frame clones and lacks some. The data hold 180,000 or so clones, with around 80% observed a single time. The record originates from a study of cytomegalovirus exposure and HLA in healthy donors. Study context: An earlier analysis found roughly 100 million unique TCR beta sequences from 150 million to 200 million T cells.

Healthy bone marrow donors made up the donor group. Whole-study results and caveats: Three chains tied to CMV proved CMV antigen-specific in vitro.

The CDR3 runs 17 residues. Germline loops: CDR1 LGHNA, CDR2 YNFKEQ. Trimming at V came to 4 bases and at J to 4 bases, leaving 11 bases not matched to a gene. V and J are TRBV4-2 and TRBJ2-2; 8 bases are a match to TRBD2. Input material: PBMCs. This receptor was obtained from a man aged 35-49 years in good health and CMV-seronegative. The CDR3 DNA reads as TGTGCCAGCAGCCCCTCCGGGGGGGGGCAGGCCACCGGGGAGCTGTTTTTT. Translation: CASSPSGGGQATGELFF.